The TCR beta chain described here comes from a study of OX40 agonist ivuxolimab in advanced cancers. Study findings and constraints: CD4+ and CD8+ blood T cells expanded clonally by week 6 at 0.1 to 3.0 mg/kg.

About this clone itself: Its cognate antigen is unknown.

Only in-frame clones appear in the TCRdb table, and some are missing; sequencing was by immunoSEQ multiplex PCR. The sample carries 45,000 to 65,000 clones, 65% to 85% recorded once. Trimming stripped 9 bases from V and 4 bases from J, with 22 bases between. The length of the CDR3 is 16 residues. Germline assignment: CDR1 LNHDA and CDR2 SQIVND (reference sequence). This rearrangement joins TRBV19 to TRBJ1-5, with a weak D call TRBD1 (6 bases). This sequence was found in an adult with an advanced solid tumor such as melanoma, head and neck, liver or kidney cancer. The specimen comprised CD4+ or CD8+ T cells sorted from blood, sampled in a trial of the OX40 agonist ivuxolimab. The CDR3 reads CASNPPGGPANQPQHF. The CDR3 DNA reads as TGTGCCAGCAACCCCCCGGGGGGCCCGGCAAATCAGCCCCAGCATTTT. Using reference TRBV19 and TRBJ1-5 for the parts outside the CDR3, the full variable domain is DGGITQSPKYLFRKEGQNVTLSCEQNLNHDAMYWYRQDPGQGLRLIYYSQIVNDFQKGDIAEGYSVSREKKESFPLTVTSAQKNPTAFYLCASNPPGGPANQPQHFGDGTRLSIL.